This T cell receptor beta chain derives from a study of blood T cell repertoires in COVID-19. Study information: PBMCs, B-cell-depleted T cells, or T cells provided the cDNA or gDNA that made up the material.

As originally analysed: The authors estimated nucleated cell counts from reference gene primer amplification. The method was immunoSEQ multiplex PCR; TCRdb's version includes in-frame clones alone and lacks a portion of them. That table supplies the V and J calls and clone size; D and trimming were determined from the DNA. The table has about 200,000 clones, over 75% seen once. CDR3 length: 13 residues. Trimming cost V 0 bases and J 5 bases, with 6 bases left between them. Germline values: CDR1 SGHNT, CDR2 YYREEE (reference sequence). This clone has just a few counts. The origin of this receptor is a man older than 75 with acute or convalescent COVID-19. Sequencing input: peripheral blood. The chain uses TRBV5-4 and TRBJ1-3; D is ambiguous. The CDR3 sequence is CASSLGLRNTIYF. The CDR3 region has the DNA TGTGCCAGCAGCTTGGGGCTTCGAAACACCATATATTTT.